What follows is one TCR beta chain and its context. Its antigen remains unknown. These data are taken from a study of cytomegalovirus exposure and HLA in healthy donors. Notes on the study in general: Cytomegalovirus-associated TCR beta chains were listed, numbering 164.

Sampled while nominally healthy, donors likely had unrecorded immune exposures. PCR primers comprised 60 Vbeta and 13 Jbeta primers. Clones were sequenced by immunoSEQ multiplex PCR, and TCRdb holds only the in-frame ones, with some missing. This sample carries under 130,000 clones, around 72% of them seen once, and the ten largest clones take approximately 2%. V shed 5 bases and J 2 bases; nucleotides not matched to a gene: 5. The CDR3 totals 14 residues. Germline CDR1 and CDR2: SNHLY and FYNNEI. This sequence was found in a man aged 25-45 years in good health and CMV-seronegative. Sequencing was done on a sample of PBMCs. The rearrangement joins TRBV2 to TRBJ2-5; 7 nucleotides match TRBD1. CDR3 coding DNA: TGTGCCAGCAGTCCCGACAGGGTTCAAGAGACCCAGTACTTC. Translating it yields CASSPDRVQETQYF.